This record looks at one TCR beta chain sequence and its context. The length of the CDR3 is 19 residues. V trimming: 8 bases; J trimming: 0 bases; junction bases outside the gene matches: 18. CDR1 and CDR2 from the germline V gene are SGHTA and FQGNSA. Clones were read by immunoSEQ multiplex PCR, and TCRdb kept only the in-frame ones, dropping some. The sample contains around 120,000 clones, roughly 87% of which appear only once. The data originate from a study of control samples from healthy donors and cancer patients. The V and J genes are TRBV7-2 and TRBJ2-5; 10 positions agree with TRBD2. What was sequenced was blood. The sequence was obtained from a man aged 35 to 55 in good health. The CDR3 nucleotides are TGTGCCAGCCGCCCAGGAGGGGAGCGGGGGGGGGTATACCAAGAGACCCAGTACTTC. This sequence encodes CASRPGGERGGVYQETQYF.